This T cell receptor (beta chain) was sequenced in a study of blood T cell repertoires in COVID-19. In germline, CDR1 is SGHRS, CDR2 YFSETQ. The CDR3 extends over 16 amino acids. Germline trimming cut 0 bases from V and 4 bases from J; bases unmatched to any gene: 5. Sequencing used immunoSEQ multiplex PCR; TCRdb keeps in-frame clones, though not all of them. The sample includes around 250,000 clones, around 80% seen only once; the top ten take 3.4%. Sequencing was performed on peripheral blood. V gene TRBV5-1 combines with J gene TRBJ2-5, with 11 positions matching TRBD1. The clonotype comes from a woman between 18 and 30 years old with acute or convalescent COVID-19. The CDR3 spells CASSLGRTGGTETQYF. The CDR3 DNA is TGCGCCAGCAGCTTGGGCCGGACAGGGGGCACAGAGACCCAGTACTTC.